This is a list of T cell receptor beta chains from one sample in a study of molecular identifiers for immune sequencing clone quantification. TCRdb re-derived calls from the PCR reads in MiXCR, one entry per CDR3 protein. The sample includes some 100,000 distinct CDR3 sequences, about 20% of them seen just once. Source material: naive CD8+ T cells from blood, with Jurkat cell RNA spiked in. These receptors originate from a human donor in good health. Some libraries in this study had Jurkat cell RNA spiked in. Each CDR3 is given with its conserved first and last residue. A D gene is named only where the DNA matches it firmly. Clone size, where shown, is once, few, many, or a class for clones that have expanded.

>many|-|TRBJ2-5|TRBV27
TGTGCCAGCAGTCCACAATCCCAAGAGACCCAGTACTTC
CASSPQSQETQYF
>-|-|TRBJ2-7|TRBV5-1
TGCGCCAGCAGCCCGGGTTCTAGGGGCTTCGAGCAGTACTTC
CASSPGSRGFEQYF
>many|-|TRBJ2-6|TRBV6-2/TRBV6-3
TGTGCCAGCAGCCCCGGACAGTCTGGGGCCAACGTCCTGACTTTC
CASSPGQSGANVLTF
>many|TRBD1|TRBJ2-3|TRBV7-9
TGTGCCAGCAGCTTAGCTCCGGGACAGGGTAGCACAGATACGCAGTATTTT
CASSLAPGQGSTDTQYF
>-|-|TRBJ1-4|TRBV11-2
TGTGCCAGCAGCATCGGACTGGATGAAAAACTGTTTTTT
CASSIGLDEKLFF
>many|TRBD1|TRBJ2-5|TRBV29-1
TGCAGCGTCGCCGGGACAGCAAACAGGTACCAAGAGACCCAGTACTTC
CSVAGTANRYQETQYF
>many|-|TRBJ1-5|TRBV2
TGTGCCAGCAGTGAAGCAGGTTATAGCAATCAGCCCCAGCATTTT
CASSEAGYSNQPQHF
>-|-|TRBJ1-5|TRBV20-1
TGCAGTGCTGGAGACCGTCTATTGGACGGGGGCAATCAGCCCCAGCATTTT
CSAGDRLLDGGNQPQHF
>many|-|TRBJ2-7|TRBV6-5
TGTGCCAGCAGTAACCATCCTTCGGGGGGCCTGTTGGAGCAGTACTTC
CASSNHPSGGLLEQYF
>-|-|TRBJ2-5|TRBV7-9
TGTGCCGGCGAGTCGATAAGGGGACAAGAGGCCCAGTACTTC
CAGESIRGQEAQYF
>many|-|TRBJ2-7|TRBV5-5
TGTGCCAGCAGCTTGGTCCAGGTAGCCTACGAGCAGTACTTC
CASSLVQVAYEQYF
>-|-|TRBJ2-1|TRBV11-2
TGTGCCAGCAGCCATAGGACGGAATCGAGCTCCTACAATGAGCAGTTCTTC
CASSHRTESSSYNEQFF
>many|-|TRBJ2-1|TRBV7-9
TGTGCCAGCAGTCAGAATTATTTACCGAAGAACAATGAGCAGTTCTTC
CASSQNYLPKNNEQFF
>many|-|TRBJ2-7|TRBV7-2
TGTGCCAGCAGCTTAGAAACACCCGGTTACGAGCAGTACTTC
CASSLETPGYEQYF
>many|-|TRBJ1-1|TRBV7-9
TGTGCCAGCAGCTTAGTCCTTACACCCGACACTGGAGCTTTCTTT
CASSLVLTPDTGAFF
>many|-|TRBJ2-5|TRBV4-2
TGTGCCAGCAGCCCGAACTCGAAGACCCAGTACTTC
CASSPNSKTQYF
>many|-|TRBJ2-3|TRBV27
TGTGCCAGCAGTTTTTCCGGACACACAGATACGCAGTATTTT
CASSFSGHTDTQYF
>many|-|TRBJ2-1|TRBV7-8
TGTGCCAGCAGCTTAGTGGGGGATGAGCAGTTCTTC
CASSLVGDEQFF
>-|-|TRBJ2-1|TRBV24-1
TGTGCCACCAGTGGGGGGTCTGGAGCTCCGGACTACAATGAGCAGTTCTTC
CATSGGSGAPDYNEQFF
>many|-|TRBJ2-5|TRBV7-8
TGTGCCAGCAGCTCGCCCTTCGGGGGCCAAGAGACCCAGTACTTC
CASSSPFGGQETQYF
>-|TRBD1|TRBJ1-5|TRBV6-2/TRBV6-3
TGTGCCAGCAGTTCCGGGACAGGGGTTCGGCCCCAGCATTTT
CASSSGTGVRPQHF
>many|-|TRBJ2-4|TRBV7-9
TGTGCCAGCAGCCGAGGGACGGAAAACATTCAGTACTTC
CASSRGTENIQYF
>many|-|TRBJ2-1|TRBV4-2
TGTGCCAGCAGCCAAGTTGCTAGCCTCTACAATGAGCAGTTCTTC
CASSQVASLYNEQFF
>many|-|TRBJ2-3|TRBV5-4
TGTGCCAGCAGCTTTTCCGGGACTACAGATACGCAGTATTTT
CASSFSGTTDTQYF
>many|TRBD1|TRBJ1-4|TRBV7-9
TGTGCCAGCAGCCGCCTGACAGGGAATGAAAAACTGTTTTTT
CASSRLTGNEKLFF
>many|TRBD2|TRBJ2-3|TRBV20-1
TGCAGTGCTAGAGAGGGCGGGAGGGCCTTCTTTCTGGCAGATACGCAGTATTTT
CSAREGGRAFFLADTQYF
>many|-|TRBJ2-3|TRBV19
TGTGCCAGTAGACTTTTCGATGGAGATACGCAGTATTTT
CASRLFDGDTQYF
>many|-|TRBJ2-7|TRBV13
TGTGCCAGCAGCTCACAGGGCCTCCTCACCTACGAGCAGTACTTC
CASSSQGLLTYEQYF
>-|-|TRBJ1-1|TRBV7-9
TGTGCCAGCAGCCTTTCGGGACGGGGAGCTCCCTTT
CASSLSGRGAPF
>many|TRBD1|TRBJ2-1|TRBV27
TGTGCCAGCCGAACAGGGGGAGGCTTGGATGAGTTGAGCAATGAGCAGTTCTTC
CASRTGGGLDELSNEQFF
>-|-|TRBJ1-1|TRBV7-2
TGTGCCAGCAGCTTAGTGGCAGATTACACTGAAGCTTTCTTT
CASSLVADYTEAFF
>few|TRBD1|TRBJ2-1|TRBV5-1
TGCGCCAGCAGCTACGAGGGACAGGGGTACTCCTACAATGAGCAGTTCTTC
CASSYEGQGYSYNEQFF
>many|-|TRBJ2-1|TRBV2
TGTGCCAGCATGGAGGCTCTAGGGAATGAGCAGTTCTTC
CASMEALGNEQFF
>many|TRBD2|TRBJ2-1|TRBV28
TGTGCCAGCAGAAGACTAGCGGGAGTTTTAGATGAGCAGTTCTTC
CASRRLAGVLDEQFF
>many|-|TRBJ2-3|TRBV4-1
TGCGCCAGCAGCCAAGGCCCTAGTGTCCTAGGCCAGGGGAATACGCAGTATTTT
CASSQGPSVLGQGNTQYF
>many|-|TRBJ2-7|TRBV12-3/TRBV12-4
TGTGCCAGCAGCCCTCATTCCTACGAGCAGTACTTC
CASSPHSYEQYF
>many|-|TRBJ1-1|TRBV19
TGTGCCACCACCCCCCAGGGAATGAGCACTGAAGCTTTCTTT
CATTPQGMSTEAFF
>many|TRBD1|TRBJ1-1|TRBV4-1
TGCGCCAGCAGCCAACCAGACAGGGTTGGAATGAACACTGAAGCTTTCTTT
CASSQPDRVGMNTEAFF
>-|-|TRBJ1-4|TRBV7-2
TGTGCCAGCAGCTTACTGGGTGCTTCTAATGAAGAACTGTTTTTT
CASSLLGASNEELFF
>many|TRBD2|TRBJ2-1|TRBV5-1
TGCGCCAGCAGCACTGGGACTAGCGGGATAGCAGAGTTCTTC
CASSTGTSGIAEFF
>many|-|TRBJ2-7|TRBV25-1
TGTGCCAGCAGTGAAGGGGCCCGCTCCTACGAGCAGTACTTC
CASSEGARSYEQYF
>many|-|TRBJ1-6|TRBV20-1
TGCAGTGCTAGAGAGAGAAACCAAAGGGCCGACGGATCGGGTTCACCCCTCCACTTT
CSARERNQRADGSGSPLHF
>many|TRBD1|TRBJ2-3|TRBV14
TGTGCCAGCAGCCCCGGACAGGTTTACACAGATACGCAGTATTTT
CASSPGQVYTDTQYF
>many|-|TRBJ2-7|TRBV12-3/TRBV12-4
TGTGCCAGCAGTTTAGCGCGCCCGGACTACGAGCAGTACTTC
CASSLARPDYEQYF
>-|TRBD1|TRBJ2-7|TRBV7-2
TGTGCCAGCAGCTTTGCAGGGGGAGAGATTTACGAGCAGTACTTC
CASSFAGGEIYEQYF
>-|TRBD2|TRBJ2-7|TRBV27
TGTGCCAGCAGGCTAGCGGGGGGGCCAGCCTACGAGCAGTACTTC
CASRLAGGPAYEQYF
>many|-|TRBJ1-2|TRBV14
TGTGCCAGCAGCCAAGCGGGGGCGCGAGGCTACACCTTC
CASSQAGARGYTF
>-|TRBD2|TRBJ2-1|TRBV27
TGTGCCAGCAGTTTATCAGGCGGGGGGGTAGGTTCAGAGCAGTTCTTC
CASSLSGGGVGSEQFF
>many|-|TRBJ2-7|TRBV11-2
TGTGCCAGCAGCTTAGAGGCAGGGTTATGGTACGAGCAGTACTTC
CASSLEAGLWYEQYF
>many|TRBD1|TRBJ2-2|TRBV7-9
TGTGCCAGCAGCTTAATGGGACAGGGATTACCGGAGGAGCTGTTTTTT
CASSLMGQGLPEELFF
>many|-|TRBJ2-3|TRBV28
TGTGCCAGCAGTCGCGGGACAGTAAGAACAGATACGCAGTATTTT
CASSRGTVRTDTQYF
>-|-|TRBJ2-2|TRBV5-1
TGCGCCAGCAGCTACTGGGACCGATACACCGGGGAGCTGTTTTTT
CASSYWDRYTGELFF
>many|-|TRBJ2-3|TRBV11-2
TGTGCCAGCAGCCTGGACGGATACACAGATACGCAGTATTTT
CASSLDGYTDTQYF
>many|-|TRBJ2-5|TRBV6-5
TGTGCCAGCAGTTATGCATCGGCTGCCGTAGAGACCCAGTACTTC
CASSYASAAVETQYF